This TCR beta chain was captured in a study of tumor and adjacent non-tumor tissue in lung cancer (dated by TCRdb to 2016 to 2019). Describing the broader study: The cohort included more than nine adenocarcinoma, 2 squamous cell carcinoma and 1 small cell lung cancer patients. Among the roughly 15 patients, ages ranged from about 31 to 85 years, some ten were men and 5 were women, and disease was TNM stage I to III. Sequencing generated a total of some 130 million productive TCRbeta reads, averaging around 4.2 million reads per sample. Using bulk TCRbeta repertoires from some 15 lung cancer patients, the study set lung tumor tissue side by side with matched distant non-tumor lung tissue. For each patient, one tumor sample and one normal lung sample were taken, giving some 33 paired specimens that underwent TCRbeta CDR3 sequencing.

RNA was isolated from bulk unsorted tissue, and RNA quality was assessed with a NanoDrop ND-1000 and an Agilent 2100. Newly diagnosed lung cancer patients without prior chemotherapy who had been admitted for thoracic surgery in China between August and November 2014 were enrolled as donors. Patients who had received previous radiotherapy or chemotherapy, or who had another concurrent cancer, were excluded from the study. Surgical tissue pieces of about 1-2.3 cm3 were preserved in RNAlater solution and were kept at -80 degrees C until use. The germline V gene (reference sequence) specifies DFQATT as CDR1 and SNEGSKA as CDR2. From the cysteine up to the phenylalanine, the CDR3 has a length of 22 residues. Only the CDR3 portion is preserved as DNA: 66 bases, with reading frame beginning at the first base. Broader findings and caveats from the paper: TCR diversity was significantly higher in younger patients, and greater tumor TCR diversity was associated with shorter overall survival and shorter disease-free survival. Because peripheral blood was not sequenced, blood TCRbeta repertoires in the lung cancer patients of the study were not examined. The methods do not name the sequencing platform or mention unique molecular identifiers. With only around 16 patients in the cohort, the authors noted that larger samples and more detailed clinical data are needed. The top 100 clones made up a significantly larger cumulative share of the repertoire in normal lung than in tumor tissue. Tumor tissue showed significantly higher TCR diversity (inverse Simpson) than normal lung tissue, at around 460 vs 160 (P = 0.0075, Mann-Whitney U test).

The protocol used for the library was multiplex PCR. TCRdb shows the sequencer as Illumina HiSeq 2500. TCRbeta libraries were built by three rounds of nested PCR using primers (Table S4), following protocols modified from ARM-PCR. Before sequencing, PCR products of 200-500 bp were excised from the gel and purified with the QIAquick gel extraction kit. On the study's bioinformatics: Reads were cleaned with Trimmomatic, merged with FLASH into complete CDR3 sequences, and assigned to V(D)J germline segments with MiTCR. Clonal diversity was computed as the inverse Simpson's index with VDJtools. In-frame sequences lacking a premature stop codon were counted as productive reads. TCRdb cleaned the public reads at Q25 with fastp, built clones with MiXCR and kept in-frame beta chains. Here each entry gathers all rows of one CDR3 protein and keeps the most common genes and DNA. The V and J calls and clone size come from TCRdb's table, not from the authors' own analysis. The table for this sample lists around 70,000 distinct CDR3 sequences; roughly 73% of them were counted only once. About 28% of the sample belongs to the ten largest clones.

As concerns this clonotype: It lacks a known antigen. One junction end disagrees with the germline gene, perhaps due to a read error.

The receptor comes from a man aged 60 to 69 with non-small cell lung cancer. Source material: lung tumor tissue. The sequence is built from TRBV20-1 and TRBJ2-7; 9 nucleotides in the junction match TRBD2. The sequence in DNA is TGCAGTGCCCTGTCCCCCCCCCGGGTTGGGACTAGCAGGAGGGCCCTTCCTTACGAGCAATACTTC. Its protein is CSALSPPRVGTSRRALPYEQYF.